This section outlines one T cell receptor (beta chain) sequence together with its context. This CDR3 is built from 14 residues. V was pared by 3 bases and J by 5 bases, with 7 bases of the junction left unmatched. Germline assignment: CDR1 DFQATT and CDR2 SNEGSKA (reference sequence). The data were taken from a study of blood T cell repertoires in COVID-19. Profiling relied on immunoSEQ multiplex PCR, and the TCRdb table lists in-frame clones only, not all of them. The sample lists about 73,000 clones, 90% occurring once. The V and J genes are TRBV20-1 and TRBJ2-3; 8 bases line up with TRBD1. The sequenced sample consisted of peripheral blood. The receptor was derived from a woman older than 75 with active or convalescent COVID-19. The CDR3 loop reads CSASAQGVGDTQYF. In DNA, the CDR3 is TGCAGTGCTAGTGCACAGGGGGTAGGAGATACGCAGTATTTT.